A single sample is the source of the 12 T cell receptor beta chains below, sequenced in a study of control samples from healthy donors and cancer patients. The method was immunoSEQ multiplex PCR; TCRdb's version includes in-frame clones alone and lacks a portion of them. The sample lists roughly 99,000 clones; 82% were seen once. The sequenced sample consisted of blood. The receptors come from a man aged 55 to 70 in good health.

The chain uses TRBV5-1 and TRBJ1-6; D remains ambiguous. The ends were cut back, 4 bases at V and 0 bases at J, with 2 bases in the middle. The CDR3 totals 13 residues. The V gene's germline CDR1 is SGHRS and CDR2 YFSETQ. CDR3 sequence: CASSGSYNSPLHF. DNA of the CDR3: TGCGCCAGCAGCGGCTCCTATAATTCACCCCTCCACTTT.

Turning to this clone: At one end, the junction sequence differs from germline, possibly due to a read error. V gene TRBV29-1 combines with J gene TRBJ2-7; D is perhaps TRBD1 (6 bases). The CDR3 covers 11 residues. Per germline, CDR1 SQVTM and CDR2 ANQGSEA. CDR3 coding DNA: TGCAGCGTAACCTACAGGGAGATGAGTCTCTTC. Its translation is CSVTYREMSLF.

This clone appeared a single time. This CDR3 is CASSYSLQYTEAFF. The DNA of the CDR3 is TGTGCCAGCAGTTACTCGCTACAGTATACTGAAGCTTTCTTT. The chain has TRBV6-6 and TRBJ1-1; D unclear. Trimming left V 0 bases short and J 5 bases short, with 10 bases between. The germline V gene has CDR1 MNHNY and CDR2 SVGAGI (reference sequence). The CDR3 is 14 residues long.

This chain connects TRBV20-1 to TRBJ2-7; no reliable D call. The germline V and J ends were trimmed by 3 bases and 3 bases, with 6 bases remaining between them. CDR1 and CDR2 from the germline V gene are DFQATT and SNEGSKA (reference sequence). CDR3 length: 11 residues. CDR3 sequence reads: CSASSVYEQYF. In DNA form, the CDR3 reads TGCAGTGCTAGTTCTGTCTACGAGCAGTACTTC.

The chain has TRBV19 and TRBJ2-3; TRBD2 agrees at 16 bases. Germline V lookup: CDR1 LNHDA, CDR2 SQIVND (reference sequence). This CDR3 contains 17 residues. V trimming: 6 bases; J trimming: 7 bases; junction bases outside the gene matches: 10. The CDR3 here is CASSPGLAGGNANTQYF. The CDR3 region has the DNA TGTGCCAGTAGCCCGGGACTAGCGGGGGGGAATGCTAATACGCAGTATTTT.

The chain carries TRBV24-1 and TRBJ2-3; tentative D call: TRBD2 (6 bases). Trimming pared 5 bases from V and 2 bases from J, leaving 7 bases between. The CDR3 length is 13 residues. Germline V gene data show CDR1 as KGHDR and CDR2 as SFDVKD. CDR3 loop: CATSALATDTQYF. The CDR3 DNA sequence: TGTGCCACCAGTGCACTAGCCACAGATACGCAGTATTTT.

The chain combines TRBV6-6 with TRBJ1-5, with D possibly matching TRBD1 (5 bases). V dropped 3 bases and J dropped 2 bases, with 14 bases sitting between them. Germline V lookup: CDR1 MNHNY, CDR2 SVGAGI (reference sequence). This CDR3 has 16 residues. In nucleotides, the CDR3 is TGTGCCAGCAGTTATACCGACAGTCACGGCAATCAGCCCCAGCATTTT. Protein product: CASSYTDSHGNQPQHF.

The J gene is TRBJ2-5, the V gene TRBV30; D uncertain. Between the trimmed V and J ends, which lost 1 base and 2 bases, there was a span of 2 bases. The CDR3 sequence is 11 residues long. Germline-derived CDR1 and CDR2 are GTSNPN and SVGIG (reference sequence). CDR3 DNA sequence: TGTGCCTGGAGTGATCAAGAGACCCAGTACTTC. Amino acid sequence: CAWSDQETQYF.

The chain joins TRBV19 to TRBJ2-2; 7 bases align to TRBD2. V lost 7 bases to trimming and J lost 7 bases; unmatched junction nucleotides: 9. CDR1 and CDR2 from the germline V gene are LNHDA and SQIVND (reference sequence). The CDR3 has 14 residues. The CDR3 nucleotides are TGTGCCAGTAAGGCCGTGATAGCGGGCGGGGAGCTGTTTTTT. This encodes CASKAVIAGGELFF.

The chain couples TRBV12-5 to TRBJ2-1; tentatively, D is TRBD2 (5 bases). Germline CDR1 and CDR2: LGHNT and FRNRAP. The CDR3 extends over 16 amino acids. The V end was cut by 2 bases, the J end by 0 bases, with 11 bases between. DNA of the CDR3: TGTGCTAGTGGTTTGATTACGGGAAGCTCCTACAATGAGCAGTTCTTC. Amino acids: CASGLITGSSYNEQFF.

The sample holds one count of this clone. The chain links TRBV7-9 to TRBJ2-7; 7 bases line up with TRBD1. This CDR3 is built from 14 residues. Germline V gene data show CDR1 as SEHNR and CDR2 as FQNEAQ (reference sequence). After removal of 5 bases from V and 6 bases from J, the junction contained 10 bases not matched to a gene. The CDR3 DNA reads as TGTGCCAGCAGCCGGCTCGGGACAGCCGTCGAGCAGTACTTC. Its protein is CASSRLGTAVEQYF.

The chain uses TRBV3-1 (or the pseudogene TRBV3-2) and TRBJ1-2, with TRBD1 as a possible D gene (6 bases). The CDR3 covers 14 residues. Germline CDR1 reads LGHDT; CDR2 reads YNNKEL (reference sequence). Between the trimmed V and J ends, which lost 6 bases and 7 bases, there was a span of 18 bases. This CDR3 reads CASSQKGGAPGYTF. The CDR3 bases are TGTGCCAGCAGTCAAAAAGGGGGGGCCCCTGGCTACACCTTC.